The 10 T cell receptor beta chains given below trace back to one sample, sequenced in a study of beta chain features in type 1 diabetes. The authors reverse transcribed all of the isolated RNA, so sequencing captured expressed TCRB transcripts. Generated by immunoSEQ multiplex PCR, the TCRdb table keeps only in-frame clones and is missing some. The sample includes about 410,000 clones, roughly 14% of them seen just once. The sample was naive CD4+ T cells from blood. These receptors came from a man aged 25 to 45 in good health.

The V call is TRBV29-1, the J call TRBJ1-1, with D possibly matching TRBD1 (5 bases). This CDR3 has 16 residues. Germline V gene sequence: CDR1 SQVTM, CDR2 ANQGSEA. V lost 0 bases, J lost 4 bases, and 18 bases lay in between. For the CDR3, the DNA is TGCAGCGTTGAAGATGGTGGTGGCCCCGGGGGCACTGAAGCTTTCTTT. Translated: CSVEDGGGPGGTEAFF.

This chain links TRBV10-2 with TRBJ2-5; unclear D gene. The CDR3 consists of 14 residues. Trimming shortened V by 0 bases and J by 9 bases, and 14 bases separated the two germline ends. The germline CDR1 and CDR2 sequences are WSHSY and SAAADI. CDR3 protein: CASSESFSRLAQYF. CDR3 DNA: TGCGCCAGCAGTGAGTCGTTCTCCCGTTTGGCCCAGTACTTC.

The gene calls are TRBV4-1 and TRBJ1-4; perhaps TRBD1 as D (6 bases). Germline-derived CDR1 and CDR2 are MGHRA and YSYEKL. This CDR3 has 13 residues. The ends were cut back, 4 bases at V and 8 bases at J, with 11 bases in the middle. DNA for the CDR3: TGCGCCAGCAGCCGGGACATCCGCGAAAAACTGTTTTTT. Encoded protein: CASSRDIREKLFF.

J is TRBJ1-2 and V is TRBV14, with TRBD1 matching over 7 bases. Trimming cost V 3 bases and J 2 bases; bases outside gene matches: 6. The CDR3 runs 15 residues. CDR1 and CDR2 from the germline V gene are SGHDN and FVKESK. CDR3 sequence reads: CASSHWTGKNYGYTF. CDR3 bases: TGTGCCAGCAGCCACTGGACAGGAAAAAACTATGGCTACACCTTC.

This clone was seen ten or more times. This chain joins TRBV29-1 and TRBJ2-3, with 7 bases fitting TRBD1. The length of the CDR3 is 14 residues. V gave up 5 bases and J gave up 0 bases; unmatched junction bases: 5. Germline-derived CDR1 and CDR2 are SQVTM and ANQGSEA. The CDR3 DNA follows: TGCAGCGTTAGACAGGGCTTGAGCACAGATACGCAGTATTTT. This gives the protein CSVRQGLSTDTQYF.

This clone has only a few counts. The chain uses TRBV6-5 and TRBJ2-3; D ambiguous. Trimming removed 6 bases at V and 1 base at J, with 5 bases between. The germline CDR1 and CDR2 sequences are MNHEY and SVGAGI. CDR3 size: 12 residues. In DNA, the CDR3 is TGTGCCAGCAGAACAGGCACAGATACGCAGTATTTT. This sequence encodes CASRTGTDTQYF.

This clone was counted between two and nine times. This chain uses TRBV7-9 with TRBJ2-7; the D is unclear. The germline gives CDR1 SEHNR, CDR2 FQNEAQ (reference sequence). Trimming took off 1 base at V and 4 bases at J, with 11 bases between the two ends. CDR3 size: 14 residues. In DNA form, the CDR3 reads TGTGCCAGCAGCTTAGGGACGGGTCAGTACGAGCAGTACGTC. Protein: CASSLGTGQYEQYV.

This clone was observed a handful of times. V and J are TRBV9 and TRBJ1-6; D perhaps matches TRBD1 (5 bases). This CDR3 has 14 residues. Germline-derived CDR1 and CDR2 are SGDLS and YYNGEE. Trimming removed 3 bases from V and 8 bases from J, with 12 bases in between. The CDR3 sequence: CASSAAGIDSPLHF. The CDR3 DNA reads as TGTGCCAGCAGCGCGGCAGGGATAGATTCACCCCTCCACTTT. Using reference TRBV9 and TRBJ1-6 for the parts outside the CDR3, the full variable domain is DSGVTQTPKHLITATGQRVTLRCSPRSGDLSVYWYQQSLDQGLQFLIQYYNGEERAKGNILERFSAQQFPDLHSELNLSSLELGDSALYFCASSAAGIDSPLHFGNGTRLTVT.

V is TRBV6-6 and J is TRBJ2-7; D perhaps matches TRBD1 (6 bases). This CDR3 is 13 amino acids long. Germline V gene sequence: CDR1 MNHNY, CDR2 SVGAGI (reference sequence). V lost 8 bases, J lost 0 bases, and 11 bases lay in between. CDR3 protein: CASRQASSYEQYV. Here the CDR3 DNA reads TGTGCCAGCCGACAGGCGAGCTCCTACGAGCAGTACGTC.

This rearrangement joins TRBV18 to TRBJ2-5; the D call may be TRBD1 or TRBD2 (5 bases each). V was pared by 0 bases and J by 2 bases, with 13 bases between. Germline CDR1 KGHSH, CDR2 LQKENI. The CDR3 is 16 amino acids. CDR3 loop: CASSPPGVGGQETQYF. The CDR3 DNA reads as TGTGCCAGCTCACCACCGGGGGTCGGCGGGCAAGAGACCCAGTACTTC.